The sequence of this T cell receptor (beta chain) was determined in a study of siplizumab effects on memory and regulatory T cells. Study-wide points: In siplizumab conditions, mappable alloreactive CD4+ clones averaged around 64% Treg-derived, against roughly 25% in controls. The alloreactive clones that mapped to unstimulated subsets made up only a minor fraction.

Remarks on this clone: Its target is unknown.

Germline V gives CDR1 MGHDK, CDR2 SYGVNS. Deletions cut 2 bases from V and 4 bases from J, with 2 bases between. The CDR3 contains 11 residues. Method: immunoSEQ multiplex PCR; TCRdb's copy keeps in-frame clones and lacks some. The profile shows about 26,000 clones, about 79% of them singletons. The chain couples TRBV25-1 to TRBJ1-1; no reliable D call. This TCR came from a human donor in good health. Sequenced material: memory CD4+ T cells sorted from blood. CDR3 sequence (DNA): TGTGCCAGCAGTGAAATCACTGAAGCTTTCTTT. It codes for CASSEITEAFF.